The T cell receptor (beta chain) described here comes from a study of blood T cell repertoires in COVID-19. Study context: Spain, Italy and the United States supplied samples that represented acute and convalescent COVID-19. Nucleic acid was either cDNA or gDNA, and it came from T cells, B-cell-depleted T cells, or PBMCs.

V was shortened by 1 base and J by 4 bases, with 13 bases between the two germline ends. This CDR3 has 15 residues. The germline gives CDR1 SGHTA, CDR2 FQGTGA. Original handling: Nucleated cell counts were estimated from reference gene primer amplification. Libraries were prepared by immunoSEQ multiplex PCR; TCRdb keeps only in-frame clonotypes and omits some of them. The V and J calls and clone size were taken over from that table, and D and trimming were inferred from the DNA. In the table there are about 180,000 clones, approximately 85% of which are singletons. The TCR was taken from a human donor with active or convalescent COVID-19. The donor label of this sample is uncertain. V is TRBV7-3 and J is TRBJ2-5; the D gene is possibly TRBD1 (5 bases). What was sequenced was peripheral blood. Here the CDR3 reads CASSLRGRGGETQYF. In DNA, the CDR3 is TGTGCCAGCAGCTTAAGGGGTAGGGGCGGAGAGACCCAGTACTTC.